Listed below are T cell receptor beta chains from one sample, sequenced in a study of blood T cell repertoires in COVID-19. TCRdb's copy holds only in-frame clones and misses some; the assay was immunoSEQ multiplex PCR. The table lists approximately 170,000 clones, roughly four fifths of them singletons. Input material: peripheral blood. The receptors derive from a woman of 80 years or more with acute or convalescent COVID-19. Both conserved end residues are part of each CDR3. Each record gives: J gene, V gene, clone size, D gene, CDR3 protein, CDR3 DNA. D genes are given only for firm matches. Size is omitted from some rows. Given values are once, few, many or a class for expanded clones.

J: TRBJ2-1; V: TRBV19; size: once; D: .; CDR3: CASSQVRGFDYNEQFF; DNA: TGTGCCAGTAGCCAGGTTAGGGGGTTTGATTACAATGAGCAGTTCTTC
J: TRBJ2-7; V: TRBV18; size: .; D: .; CDR3: CASSLMTDTYEQYF; DNA: TGTGCCAGCTCACTGATGACAGACACCTACGAGCAGTACTTC
J: TRBJ1-2; V: TRBV3-1/TRBV3-2; size: .; D: TRBD1; CDR3: CASSRPGQGYTF; DNA: TGTGCCAGCAGCCGACCGGGACAGGGCTACACCTTC
J: TRBJ2-3; V: TRBV9; size: .; D: .; CDR3: CASSVGQGTTSTDTQYF; DNA: TGTGCCAGCAGCGTAGGACAGGGGACTACTAGCACAGATACGCAGTATTTT
J: TRBJ2-7; V: TRBV5-6; size: .; D: .; CDR3: CASSSIYEQYF; DNA: TGTGCCAGCAGCTCCATCTACGAGCAGTACTTC
J: TRBJ1-3; V: TRBV7-3; size: .; D: TRBD1; CDR3: CASSLQTGGLSGNTIYF; DNA: TGTGCCAGCAGCCTCCAGACAGGGGGTCTCTCTGGAAACACCATATATTTT
J: TRBJ2-1; V: TRBV7-8; size: few; D: TRBD2; CDR3: CASSLRRGGYNEQFF; DNA: TGTGCCAGCAGCTTAAGGCGGGGGGGATACAATGAGCAGTTCTTC
J: TRBJ1-2; V: TRBV29-1; size: .; D: .; CDR3: CSVGAGVGYTF; DNA: TGCAGCGTTGGGGCAGGCGTAGGCTACACCTTC
J: TRBJ1-2; V: TRBV18; size: .; D: .; CDR3: CASSTGGNYGYTF; DNA: TGTGCCAGCTCTACCGGCGGTAACTATGGCTACACCTTC
J: TRBJ1-3; V: TRBV4-2; size: .; D: .; CDR3: CASSKGEVTSGNTIYF; DNA: TGTGCCAGCAGCAAAGGGGAGGTAACCTCTGGAAACACCATATATTTT
J: TRBJ1-2; V: TRBV10-3; size: .; D: TRBD1; CDR3: CAISERGTARLDGYTF; DNA: TGTGCCATCAGTGAGAGGGGGACAGCCCGGTTAGATGGCTACACCTTC
J: TRBJ1-6; V: TRBV10-3; size: .; D: TRBD1; CDR3: CAIRGTVSNSPLHF; DNA: TGTGCCATCAGAGGGACAGTCAGCAATTCACCCCTCCACTTT
J: TRBJ2-7; V: TRBV18; size: .; D: .; CDR3: CASSLIGLLQYF; DNA: TGTGCCAGCTCCCTAATTGGACTTTTGCAGTACTTC
J: TRBJ1-6; V: TRBV7-9; size: .; D: .; CDR3: CASSFGDKNSPLHF; DNA: TGTGCCAGCAGCTTTGGGGACAAGAATTCACCCCTCCACTTT
J: TRBJ2-3; V: TRBV7-2; size: few; D: .; CDR3: CASSFLDTQYF; DNA: TGTGCCAGCAGCTTCTTAGATACGCAGTATTTT
J: TRBJ2-3; V: TRBV14; size: .; D: TRBD2; CDR3: CASSQGVAGGLSDTQYF; DNA: TGTGCCAGCAGCCAAGGCGTAGCGGGAGGGCTCTCAGATACGCAGTATTTT
J: TRBJ2-3; V: TRBV27; size: .; D: TRBD2; CDR3: CASSLWGTSGATDTQYF; DNA: TGTGCCAGCAGTTTATGGGGGACTAGCGGGGCTACAGATACGCAGTATTTT
J: TRBJ2-3; V: TRBV2; size: .; D: .; CDR3: CASSRDSTDTQYF; DNA: TGTGCCAGCAGTCGGGACTCAACAGATACGCAGTATTTT
J: TRBJ2-7; V: TRBV7-3; size: .; D: .; CDR3: CASSLTGGLAYEQYF; DNA: TGTGCCAGCAGCTTAACAGGCGGGCTGGCCTACGAGCAGTACTTC
J: TRBJ2-7; V: TRBV21-1; size: .; D: .; CDR3: CASSKKVRLAGRSGYEQYF; DNA: TGTGCCAGCAGCAAAAAGGTGCGACTAGCGGGACGTTCGGGCTACGAGCAGTACTTC
J: TRBJ1-5; V: TRBV2; size: few; D: TRBD1; CDR3: CASSATGGAAQPQHF; DNA: TGTGCCAGCAGTGCAACAGGGGGCGCGGCTCAGCCCCAGCATTTT
J: TRBJ1-1; V: TRBV11-2; size: .; D: TRBD1; CDR3: CASSPGTRQGRNTEAFF; DNA: TGTGCCAGCAGCCCTGGGACAAGACAGGGGAGGAACACTGAAGCTTTCTTT
J: TRBJ2-5; V: TRBV19; size: .; D: TRBD1; CDR3: CASRAGQAPGTQYF; DNA: TGTGCCAGTAGGGCGGGACAGGCCCCAGGGACCCAGTACTTC
J: TRBJ2-3; V: TRBV7-2; size: .; D: TRBD1; CDR3: CASSLAGTGGSADTQYF; DNA: TGTGCCAGCAGCTTAGCGGGGACAGGGGGGAGCGCAGATACGCAGTATTTT
J: TRBJ2-1; V: TRBV5-1; size: .; D: TRBD1; CDR3: CASSKGTGEYEQFF; DNA: TGCGCCAGCAGCAAAGGGACAGGAGAGTATGAGCAGTTCTTC
J: TRBJ2-1; V: TRBV30; size: .; D: .; CDR3: CALIALYNEQFF; DNA: TGTGCCCTAATTGCCCTTTACAATGAGCAGTTCTTC
J: TRBJ1-1; V: TRBV10-3; size: .; D: .; CDR3: CAIRNSTAMNTEAFF; DNA: TGTGCCATCAGGAACTCGACAGCAATGAACACTGAAGCTTTCTTT
J: TRBJ1-1; V: TRBV5-5; size: .; D: TRBD1; CDR3: CASSASRQGRTEAFF; DNA: TGTGCCAGCAGCGCAAGCCGACAGGGTAGGACTGAAGCTTTCTTT
J: TRBJ1-2; V: TRBV6-5; size: .; D: .; CDR3: CASGPPGDGYTF; DNA: TGTGCCAGCGGTCCACCCGGGGATGGCTACACCTTC
J: TRBJ2-5; V: TRBV2; size: .; D: TRBD1; CDR3: CASSPDRGSYETQYF; DNA: TGTGCCAGCAGTCCGGACAGGGGGTCATACGAGACCCAGTACTTC
J: TRBJ1-3; V: TRBV30; size: .; D: TRBD1; CDR3: CAWSENGQGLITGNTIYF; DNA: TGTGCCTGGAGTGAAAACGGACAGGGGTTGATCACTGGAAACACCATATATTTT
J: TRBJ2-1; V: TRBV5-8; size: .; D: TRBD2; CDR3: CASSLGPSGSYNEQFF; DNA: TGTGCCAGCAGCTTGGGTCCTAGCGGGTCCTACAATGAGCAGTTCTTC
J: TRBJ1-4; V: TRBV13; size: .; D: .; CDR3: CASSLYRGATNEKLFF; DNA: TGTGCCAGCAGCTTATACCGGGGTGCAACTAATGAAAAACTGTTTTTT
J: TRBJ1-1; V: TRBV5-4; size: .; D: TRBD1; CDR3: CASSSWTGGGTEAFF; DNA: TGTGCCAGCAGCTCCTGGACAGGGGGGGGCACTGAAGCTTTCTTT
J: TRBJ2-5; V: TRBV19; size: .; D: .; CDR3: CASSPEFITEFQETQYF; DNA: TGTGCCAGTAGCCCAGAATTCATAACAGAGTTCCAAGAGACCCAGTACTTC
J: TRBJ1-2; V: TRBV5-5; size: .; D: .; CDR3: CASSEDFYGYTF; DNA: TGTGCCAGCAGTGAGGATTTCTATGGCTACACCTTC
J: TRBJ2-3; V: TRBV19; size: .; D: .; CDR3: CASSPGDQGFTDTQYF; DNA: TGTGCCAGTAGTCCCGGGGACCAGGGGTTCACAGATACGCAGTATTTT
J: TRBJ1-6; V: TRBV11-3; size: .; D: TRBD1; CDR3: CASSLRGGQYNSPLHF; DNA: TGTGCCAGCAGCTTACGTGGGGGACAGTATAATTCACCCCTCCACTTT
J: TRBJ1-3; V: TRBV27; size: .; D: .; CDR3: CASSLLGGGNTIYF; DNA: TGTGCCAGCAGTTTACTAGGGGGTGGAAACACCATATATTTT
J: TRBJ2-7; V: TRBV19; size: .; D: TRBD1; CDR3: CASSRGTGNRIRDEQYF; DNA: TGTGCCAGTAGTAGAGGGACAGGGAATCGAATTCGGGACGAGCAGTACTTC
J: TRBJ2-5; V: TRBV18; size: .; D: TRBD2; CDR3: CASSPEVAGGPETQYF; DNA: TGTGCCAGCTCACCTGAAGTAGCGGGGGGGCCGGAGACCCAGTACTTC
J: TRBJ2-7; V: TRBV7-2; size: .; D: .; CDR3: CASSLRDTSYEQYF; DNA: TGTGCCAGCAGCTTAAGGGACACATCCTACGAGCAGTACTTC
J: TRBJ2-7; V: TRBV18; size: .; D: .; CDR3: CASSFGAKQGYEQYF; DNA: TGTGCCAGCTCTTTCGGCGCGAAACAGGGCTACGAGCAGTACTTC
J: TRBJ2-2; V: TRBV6-2/TRBV6-3; size: few; D: .; CDR3: CASSYDRVDTGELFF; DNA: TGTGCCAGCAGTTACGACCGGGTCGACACCGGGGAGCTGTTTTTT
J: TRBJ1-1; V: TRBV19; size: .; D: .; CDR3: CASSSVAVAFF; DNA: TGTGCCAGTAGTAGTGTGGCAGTAGCTTTCTTT
J: TRBJ1-6; V: TRBV27; size: .; D: .; CDR3: CASSPRPQEEGSPLHF; DNA: TGTGCCAGCAGTCCGCGGCCACAGGAGGAGGGGTCACCCCTCCACTTT
J: TRBJ2-1; V: TRBV7-9; size: .; D: TRBD2; CDR3: CASSPWTSSEVNEQFF; DNA: TGTGCCAGCAGCCCCTGGACTAGCTCGGAGGTGAATGAGCAGTTCTTC
J: TRBJ1-2; V: TRBV5-6; size: .; D: .; CDR3: CASSLGGSYGYTF; DNA: TGTGCCAGCAGCTTAGGGGGAAGCTATGGCTACACCTTC
J: TRBJ2-7; V: TRBV4-1; size: .; D: TRBD1; CDR3: CASSRIPTGRLYEQYF; DNA: TGCGCCAGCAGCCGGATACCGACAGGGCGCCTTTACGAGCAGTACTTC
J: TRBJ1-2; V: TRBV3-1/TRBV3-2; size: few; D: TRBD1; CDR3: CASSPIGTGAFGYGYTF; DNA: TGTGCCAGCAGCCCGATCGGGACAGGGGCATTCGGGTATGGCTACACCTTC
J: TRBJ1-6; V: TRBV3-1/TRBV3-2; size: few; D: TRBD1; CDR3: CASSTRQGSSPLHF; DNA: TGTGCCAGCAGCACTCGACAGGGCAGTTCACCCCTCCACTTT
J: TRBJ2-7; V: TRBV6-6; size: .; D: .; CDR3: CASSFSFRDRTYEQYF; DNA: TGTGCCAGCAGTTTTTCGTTCCGGGATAGAACCTACGAGCAGTACTTC
J: TRBJ1-1; V: TRBV4-3; size: .; D: TRBD1; CDR3: CASSQELTGRWNTEAFF; DNA: TGCGCCAGCAGCCAAGAGCTGACAGGGCGTTGGAACACTGAAGCTTTCTTT